This is a list of T cell receptor beta chains from one sample in a study of T-cell reconstitution after alpha-beta-depleted transplantation in children. MiXCR, run by TCRdb on the PCR reads, gives a single entry per CDR3 protein. The data contain 450,000 to 600,000 distinct CDR3 sequences, approximately 32% of them singletons. Sequenced material: PBMCs from the stem cell graft donor, taken from the stem cell graft. These receptors came from a human donor who donated a stem cell graft to a child with aplastic anemia. The CDR3 runs from the conserved cysteine through the conserved F or W.

J | V | CDR3
TRBJ1-6 | TRBV10-3 | CAISEMDYSPLHF
TRBJ1-2 | TRBV20-1 | CSARVQGAWGYTF
TRBJ1-4 | TRBV6-1 | CASGKTAGFNEKLFF
TRBJ2-7 | TRBV18 | CASSNRGRDREQYF
TRBJ1-1 | TRBV5-1 | CASRLGLVTEAFF
TRBJ1-2 | TRBV29-1 | CSGGQTNYGYTF
TRBJ2-1 | TRBV20-1 | CSAPNPGNNEQFF
TRBJ1-1 | TRBV10-3 | CAISEQGDTEAFF
TRBJ2-1 | TRBV20-1 | CGAGRSYNEQFF
TRBJ2-2 | TRBV6-2/TRBV6-3 | CASSIWLAANTGELFF
TRBJ1-5 | TRBV19 | CASSWGTESNQPQHF